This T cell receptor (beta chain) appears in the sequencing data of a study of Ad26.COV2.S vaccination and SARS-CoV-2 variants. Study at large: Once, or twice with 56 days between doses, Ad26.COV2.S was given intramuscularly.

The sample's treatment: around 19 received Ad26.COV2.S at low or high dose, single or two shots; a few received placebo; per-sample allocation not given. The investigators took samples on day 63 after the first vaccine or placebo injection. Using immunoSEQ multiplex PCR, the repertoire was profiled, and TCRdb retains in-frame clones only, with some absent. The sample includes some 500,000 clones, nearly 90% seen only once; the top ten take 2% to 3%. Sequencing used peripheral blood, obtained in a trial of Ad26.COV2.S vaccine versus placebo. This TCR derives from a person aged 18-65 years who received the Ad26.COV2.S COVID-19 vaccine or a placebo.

The CDR3 sequence is CASSQDLGVGLIVIQYF. In nucleotides, the CDR3 is TGTGCCAGCAGCCAAGACCTCGGAGTAGGGCTAATTGTCATTCAGTACTTC. The gene calls are TRBV4-2 and TRBJ2-4; D is uncertain. Trimming cost V 0 bases and J 9 bases, with 21 bases left between them. Germline CDR1 reads LGHNA; CDR2 reads YNFKEQ. The CDR3 loop spans 17 amino acids.